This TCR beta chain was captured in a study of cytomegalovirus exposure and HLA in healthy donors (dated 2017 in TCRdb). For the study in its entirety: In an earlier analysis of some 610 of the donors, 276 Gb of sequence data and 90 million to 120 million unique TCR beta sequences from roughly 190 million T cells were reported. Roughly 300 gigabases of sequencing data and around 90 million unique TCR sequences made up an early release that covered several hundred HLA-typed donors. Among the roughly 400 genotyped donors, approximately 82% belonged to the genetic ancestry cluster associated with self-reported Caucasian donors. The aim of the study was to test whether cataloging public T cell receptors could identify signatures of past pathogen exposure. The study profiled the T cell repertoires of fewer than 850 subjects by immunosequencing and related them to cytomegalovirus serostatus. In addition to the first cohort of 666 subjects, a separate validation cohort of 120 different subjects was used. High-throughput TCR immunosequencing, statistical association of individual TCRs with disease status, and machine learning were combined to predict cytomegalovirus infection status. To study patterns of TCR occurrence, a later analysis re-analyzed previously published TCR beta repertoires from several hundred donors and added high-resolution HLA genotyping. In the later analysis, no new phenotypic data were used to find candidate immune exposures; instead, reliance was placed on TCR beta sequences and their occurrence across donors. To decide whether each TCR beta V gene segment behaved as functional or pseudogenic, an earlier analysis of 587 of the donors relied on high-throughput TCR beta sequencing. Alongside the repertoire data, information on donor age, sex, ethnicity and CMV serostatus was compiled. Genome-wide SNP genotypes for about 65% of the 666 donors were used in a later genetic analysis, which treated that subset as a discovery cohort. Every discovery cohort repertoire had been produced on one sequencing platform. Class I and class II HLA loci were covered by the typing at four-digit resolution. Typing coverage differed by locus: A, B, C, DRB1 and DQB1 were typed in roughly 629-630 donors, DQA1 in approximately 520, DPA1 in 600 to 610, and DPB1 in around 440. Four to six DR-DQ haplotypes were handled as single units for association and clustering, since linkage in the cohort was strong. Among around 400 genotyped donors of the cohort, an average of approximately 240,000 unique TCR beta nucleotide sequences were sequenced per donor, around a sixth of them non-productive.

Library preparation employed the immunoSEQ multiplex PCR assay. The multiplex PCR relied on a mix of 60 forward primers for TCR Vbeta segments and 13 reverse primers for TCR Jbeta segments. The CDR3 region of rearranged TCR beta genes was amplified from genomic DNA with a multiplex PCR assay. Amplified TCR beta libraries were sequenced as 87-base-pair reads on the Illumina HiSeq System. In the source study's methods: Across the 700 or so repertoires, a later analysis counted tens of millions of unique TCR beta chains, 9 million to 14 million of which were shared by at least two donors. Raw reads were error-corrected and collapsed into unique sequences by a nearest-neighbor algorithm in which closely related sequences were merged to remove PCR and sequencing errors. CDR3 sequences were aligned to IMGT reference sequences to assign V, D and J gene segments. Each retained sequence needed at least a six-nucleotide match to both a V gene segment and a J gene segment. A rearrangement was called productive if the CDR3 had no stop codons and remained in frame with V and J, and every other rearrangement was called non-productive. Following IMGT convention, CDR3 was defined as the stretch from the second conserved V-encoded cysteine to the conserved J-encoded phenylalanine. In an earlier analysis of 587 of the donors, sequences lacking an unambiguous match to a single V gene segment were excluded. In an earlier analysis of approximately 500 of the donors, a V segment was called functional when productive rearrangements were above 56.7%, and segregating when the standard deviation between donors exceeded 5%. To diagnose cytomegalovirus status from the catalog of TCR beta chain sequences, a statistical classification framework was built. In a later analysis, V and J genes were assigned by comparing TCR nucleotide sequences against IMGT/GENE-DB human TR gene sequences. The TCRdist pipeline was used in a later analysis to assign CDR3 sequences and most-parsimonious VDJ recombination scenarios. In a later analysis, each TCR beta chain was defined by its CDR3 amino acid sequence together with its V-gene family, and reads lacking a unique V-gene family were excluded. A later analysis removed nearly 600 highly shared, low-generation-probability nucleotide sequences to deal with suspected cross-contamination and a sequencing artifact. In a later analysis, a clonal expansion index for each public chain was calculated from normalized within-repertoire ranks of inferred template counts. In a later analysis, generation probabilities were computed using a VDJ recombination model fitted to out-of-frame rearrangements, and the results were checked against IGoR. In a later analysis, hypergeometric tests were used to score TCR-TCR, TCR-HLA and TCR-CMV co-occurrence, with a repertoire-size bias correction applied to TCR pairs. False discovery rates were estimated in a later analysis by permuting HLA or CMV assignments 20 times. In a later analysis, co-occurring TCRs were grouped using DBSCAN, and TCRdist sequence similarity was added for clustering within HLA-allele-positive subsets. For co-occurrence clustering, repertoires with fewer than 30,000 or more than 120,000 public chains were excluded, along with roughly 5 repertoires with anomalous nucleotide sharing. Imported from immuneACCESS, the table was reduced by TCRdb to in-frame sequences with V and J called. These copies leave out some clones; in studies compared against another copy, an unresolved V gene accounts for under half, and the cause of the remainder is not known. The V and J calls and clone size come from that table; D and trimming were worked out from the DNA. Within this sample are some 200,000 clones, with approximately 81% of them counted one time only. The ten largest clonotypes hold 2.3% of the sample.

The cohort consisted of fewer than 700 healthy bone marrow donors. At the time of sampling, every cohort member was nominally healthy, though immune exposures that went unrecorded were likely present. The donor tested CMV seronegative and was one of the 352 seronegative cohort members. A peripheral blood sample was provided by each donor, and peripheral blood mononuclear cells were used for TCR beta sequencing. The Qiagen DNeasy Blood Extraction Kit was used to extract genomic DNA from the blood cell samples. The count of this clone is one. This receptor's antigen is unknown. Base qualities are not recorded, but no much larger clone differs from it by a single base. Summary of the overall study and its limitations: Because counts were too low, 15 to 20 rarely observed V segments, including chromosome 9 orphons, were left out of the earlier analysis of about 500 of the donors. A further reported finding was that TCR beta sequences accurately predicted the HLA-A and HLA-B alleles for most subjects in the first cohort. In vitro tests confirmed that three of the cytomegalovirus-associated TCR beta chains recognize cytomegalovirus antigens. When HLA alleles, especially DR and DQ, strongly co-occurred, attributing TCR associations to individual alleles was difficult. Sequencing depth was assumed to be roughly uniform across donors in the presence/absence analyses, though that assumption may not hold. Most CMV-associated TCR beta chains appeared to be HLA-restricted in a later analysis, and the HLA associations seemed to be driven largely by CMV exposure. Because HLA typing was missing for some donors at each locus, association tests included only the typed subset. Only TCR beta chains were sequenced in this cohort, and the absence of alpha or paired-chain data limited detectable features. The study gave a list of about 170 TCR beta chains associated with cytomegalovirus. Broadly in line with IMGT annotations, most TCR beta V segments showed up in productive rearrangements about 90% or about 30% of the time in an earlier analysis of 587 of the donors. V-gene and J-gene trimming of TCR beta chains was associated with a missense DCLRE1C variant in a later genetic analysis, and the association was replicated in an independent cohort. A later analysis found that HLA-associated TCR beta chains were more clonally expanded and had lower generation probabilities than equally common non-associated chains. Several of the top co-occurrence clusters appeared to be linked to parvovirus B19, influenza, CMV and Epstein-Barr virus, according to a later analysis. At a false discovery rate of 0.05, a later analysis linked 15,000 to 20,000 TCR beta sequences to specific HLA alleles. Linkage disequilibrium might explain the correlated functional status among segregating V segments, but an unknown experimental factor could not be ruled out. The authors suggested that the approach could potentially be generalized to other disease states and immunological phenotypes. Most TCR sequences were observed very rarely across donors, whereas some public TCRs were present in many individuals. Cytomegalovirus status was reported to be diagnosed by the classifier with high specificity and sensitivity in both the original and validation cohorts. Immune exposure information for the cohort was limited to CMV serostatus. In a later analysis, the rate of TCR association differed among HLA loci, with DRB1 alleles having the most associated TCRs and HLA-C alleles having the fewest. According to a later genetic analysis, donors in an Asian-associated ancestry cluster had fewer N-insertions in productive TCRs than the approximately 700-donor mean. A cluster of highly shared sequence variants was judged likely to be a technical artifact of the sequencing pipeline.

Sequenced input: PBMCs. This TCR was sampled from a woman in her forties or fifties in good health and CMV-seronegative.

Here the CDR3 is given as CASSSSGAQETQYF. The DNA sequence is given as TGTGCCAGCAGTTCCAGCGGGGCGCAAGAGACCCAGTACTTC. The chain was built from TRBV28 and TRBJ2-5, and TRBD2 aligns with 7 junction nucleotides. CDR1 is given as MDHEN and CDR2 as SYDVKM, both from the germline V gene. V is pruned by 4 bases and J by 2 bases, leaving 4 bases of the junction without a gene match. Measured from the cysteine to the phenylalanine, the CDR3 is 14 residues long. Of the read, only the CDR3 DNA is kept; its 42 bases are in frame from base 1. With all but the CDR3 taken from the reference TRBV28 and TRBJ2-5 genes, the full variable domain is: DVKVTQSSRYLVKRTGEKVFLECVQDMDHENMFWYRQDPGLGLRLIYFSYDVKMKEKGDIPEGYSVSREKKERFSLILESASTNQTSMYLCASSSSGAQETQYFGPGTRLLVL.